The 6 T cell receptor beta chains listed next were all sequenced from one sample in a study of blood T cell repertoires in COVID-19. The repertoire was sequenced with immunoSEQ multiplex PCR; TCRdb's copy has only in-frame clones and lacks some. The sample carries approximately 240,000 clones, 87% recorded once. Sequencing was performed on peripheral blood. These receptors came from a woman aged 18-30 years who had recovered from COVID-19.

This sequence joins TRBV11-2 and TRBJ1-1, with D maybe TRBD1 (6 bases). The CDR3 totals 17 residues. The V end was cut by 5 bases, the J end by 1 base, with 20 bases between. CDR1 is SGHAT and CDR2 is FQNNGV in the germline V gene. CDR3 nucleotides: TGTGCCAGCAGCGCCCGATACGGGCTGGGACAGAACACTGAAGCTTTCTTT. This codes for CASSARYGLGQNTEAFF.

The gene calls are TRBV4-1 and TRBJ1-1, with a weak D call TRBD1 (6 bases). Trimming shortened V by 3 bases and J by 7 bases, and 15 bases separated the two germline ends. The CDR3 totals 14 residues. Germline loops: CDR1 MGHRA, CDR2 YSYEKL. CDR3 bases: TGCGCCAGCAGCCATCCTACAGGGTCGAGTGAAGCTTTCTTT. It codes for CASSHPTGSSEAFF.

This chain joins TRBV27 and TRBJ2-7; 7 positions agree with TRBD1. The junction had 13 bases not matched to a gene; V was cut back by 5 bases and J by 6 bases. Germline V gene lookup returns CDR1 MNHEY and CDR2 SMNVEV (reference sequence). CDR3 length: 15 residues. The DNA for the CDR3 is TGTGCCAGCAGTGAGCCGGCCTCGGGACAGCGCGAGCAGTACTTC. Translating it yields CASSEPASGQREQYF.

This clone was recorded only once. V gene TRBV20-1 combines with J gene TRBJ1-1; D uncertain. Germline loops: CDR1 DFQATT, CDR2 SNEGSKA (reference sequence). This CDR3 is 11 amino acids long. V shed 6 bases and J shed 1 base, with 6 bases lying between them. This CDR3 is CSAPWNTEAFF. The CDR3 DNA sequence: TGCAGTGCCCCGTGGAACACTGAAGCTTTCTTT.

This chain joins TRBV2 and TRBJ2-3; D is unclear. The CDR3 contains 13 residues. Between the trimmed V and J ends, which lost 7 bases and 1 base, there was a span of 9 bases. Germline CDR1 is SNHLY and CDR2 is FYNNEI. The CDR3 is CASNPVGTDTQYF. The CDR3 region has the DNA TGTGCCAGCAATCCGGTAGGCACAGATACGCAGTATTTT. Variable domain in full (rest from reference TRBV2 and TRBJ2-3): EPEVTQTPSHQVTQMGQEVILRCVPISNHLYFYWYRQILGQKVEFLVSFYNNEISEKSEIFDDQFSVERPDGSNFTLKIRSTKLEDSAMYFCASNPVGTDTQYFGPGTRLTVL.

V is TRBV30 and J is TRBJ2-3; D remains unclear. Germline loops: CDR1 GTSNPN, CDR2 SVGIG (reference sequence). V gave up 1 base and J gave up 4 bases, with 12 bases separating them. The CDR3 runs to 14 residues. The CDR3 protein is CAWSGVARSDTQYF. DNA for the CDR3: TGTGCCTGGAGTGGAGTAGCTCGATCAGATACGCAGTATTTT.